Shown below are 18 T cell receptor beta chains from a single sample sequenced in a study of technical replicates of blood from several donors. Profiled with immunoSEQ multiplex PCR; TCRdb holds only in-frame clones, not every one. The sample holds about 83,000 clones; about 90% are singletons and the top ten take about 0.26%. Sequencing used T cells isolated from PBMCs. The receptors were gathered from a human donor in good health.

This rearrangement joins TRBV19 to TRBJ1-5, with D possibly matching TRBD1 (5 bases). The CDR3 is 15 amino acids. Germline V gives CDR1 LNHDA, CDR2 SQIVND (reference sequence). V was clipped by 6 bases and J by 7 bases, with 19 bases between them. The CDR3 nucleotides are TGTGCCAGTAGACGGACGGGAGGGACGGAGCAGCCCCAGCATTTT. This translates into CASRRTGGTEQPQHF.

The chain recombines TRBV5-1 with TRBJ2-1, with TRBD2 identical over 7 bases. Germline CDR1 reads SGHRS; CDR2 reads YFSETQ. V shed 4 bases and J 4 bases; nucleotides not matched to a gene: 11. The CDR3 extends over 16 amino acids. The CDR3 sequence is CASSPKVQRDYNEQFF. In DNA form, the CDR3 reads TGCGCCAGCAGCCCGAAGGTCCAGCGGGATTACAATGAGCAGTTCTTC.

J is TRBJ2-5 and V is TRBV5-4; no reliable D call. V was shortened by 2 bases and J by 2 bases, with 10 bases between the two germline ends. Per the germline V gene, CDR1 is SGHNT and CDR2 is YYREEE (reference sequence). The CDR3 has 14 amino acids. The CDR3 loop reads CASSLGQAQETQYF. In nucleotides, the CDR3 is TGTGCCAGCAGCTTAGGCCAGGCGCAAGAGACCCAGTACTTC.

The chain recombines TRBV5-4 with TRBJ2-7; a possible D gene is TRBD1 (6 bases). V was pared by 7 bases and J by 1 base, with 21 bases between. This CDR3 is built from 16 residues. From germline, CDR1 is SGHNT and CDR2 YYREEE (reference sequence). This CDR3 is CASEKGKDSLSYEQYF. CDR3 in DNA: TGTGCCAGCGAAAAGGGAAAGGACAGTCTTTCCTACGAGCAGTACTTC.

The chain is built from TRBV2 and TRBJ1-1; TRBD1 is a possible D gene (6 bases). This CDR3 has 15 amino acids. CDR1 is SNHLY and CDR2 is FYNNEI in the germline V gene. V lost 10 bases to trimming and J lost 5 bases, with 23 bases between them. The CDR3 reads CAIYREAGGGTEAFF. In DNA form, the CDR3 reads TGTGCCATTTACAGGGAAGCCGGGGGGGGGACTGAAGCTTTCTTT.

V gene TRBV6-6 combines with J gene TRBJ1-1, with 7 nucleotides matching TRBD1. Germline assignment: CDR1 MNHNY and CDR2 SVGAGI (reference sequence). Germline trimming cut 2 bases from V and 4 bases from J; bases unmatched to any gene: 4. This CDR3 region has 14 residues. CDR3 nucleotide sequence: TGTGCCAGCAGTTACGGGGGACAGACCACTGAAGCTTTCTTT. This translates into CASSYGGQTTEAFF.

The chain combines TRBV5-1 with TRBJ2-4; unclear D gene. Trimming shortened V by 3 bases and J by 0 bases, and 16 bases separated the two germline ends. Germline assignment: CDR1 SGHRS and CDR2 YFSETQ. The CDR3 totals 17 residues. In nucleotides, the CDR3 is TGCGCCAGCAGCTCGAAACCCAGTGGCCAAGCCAAAAACATTCAGTACTTC. Translation gives CASSSKPSGQAKNIQYF.

The chain carries TRBV2 and TRBJ2-1; D uncertain. There are 11 residues in the CDR3. In germline, CDR1 is SNHLY, CDR2 FYNNEI. The germline V and J ends were trimmed by 8 bases and 6 bases, with 8 bases remaining between them. CDR3 residues: CASHYFNEQFF. Here the CDR3 DNA reads TGTGCCAGCCACTATTTCAATGAGCAGTTCTTC.

The V and J genes are TRBV5-4 and TRBJ2-3; weak D call: TRBD2 (6 bases). The CDR3 totals 16 residues. The germline V gene encodes CDR1 SGHNT and CDR2 YYREEE (reference sequence). Trimming left V 4 bases short and J 3 bases short, with 18 bases between. This chain's CDR3 is CASSPTGLLKTDTQYF. The CDR3 coding sequence is TGTGCCAGCAGCCCGACGGGACTCCTGAAGACAGATACGCAGTATTTT.

The CDR3 reads CASSLGFWASGRRGYTGELFF. As DNA, the CDR3 is TGTGCCAGCAGCTTAGGCTTTTGGGCTAGCGGGAGGAGGGGGTACACCGGGGAGCTGTTTTTT. V and J are TRBV7-8 and TRBJ2-2; TRBD2 aligns across 11 bases. The CDR3 has 21 residues. The germline gives CDR1 SGHVS, CDR2 FQNEAQ. The J segment lost 3 bases and the V segment lost 1 base, leaving 16 bases of the junction unmatched.

The table lists this clone with a few counts. The chain joins TRBV7-2 to TRBJ2-1; TRBD2 matches 10 bases. CDR1 SGHTA and CDR2 FQGNSA come from the germline V gene. The trim removed 4 bases at V and 8 bases at J, leaving 8 bases unmatched. This CDR3 comprises 15 residues. DNA of the CDR3: TGTGCCAGCAGCTCTAGCGGGAGCCGATATTATGAGCAGTTCTTC. This sequence encodes CASSSSGSRYYEQFF.

This clone was counted a few times. The rearrangement links TRBV5-1 to TRBJ1-2, with D maybe TRBD1 (6 bases). Per germline, CDR1 SGHRS and CDR2 YFSETQ. The CDR3 is made up of 15 amino acids. Trimming stripped 4 bases from V and 10 bases from J, with 23 bases between. CDR3 loop: CASSQIGQRAVAYTF. For the CDR3, the DNA is TGCGCCAGCAGCCAGATCGGACAGAGAGCTGTTGCCTACACCTTC.

The genes are TRBV29-1 and TRBJ2-7, with TRBD1 identical over 9 bases. Germline-derived CDR1 and CDR2 are SQVTM and ANQGSEA. There are 12 residues in the CDR3. V dropped 7 bases and J dropped 2; count of bases not matched to a gene: 3. CDR3 sequence: CSGRDRAYEQYF. CDR3 DNA: TGCAGCGGGAGGGACAGGGCCTACGAGCAGTACTTC.

In this sample, this clone turned up once. For the CDR3, the DNA is TGTGCCAGCAGCCTAGGGCAGGGGGAAAACTATGGCTACACCTTC. Amino acids: CASSLGQGENYGYTF. This sequence joins TRBV11-2 and TRBJ1-2, with TRBD1 identical over 7 bases. The V gene's germline CDR1 is SGHAT and CDR2 FQNNGV. The CDR3 spans 15 residues. The V segment lost 5 bases and the J segment 2 bases; nucleotides outside the gene matches: 8.

This chain connects TRBV5-1 to TRBJ2-5; D gene ambiguous. Germline assignment: CDR1 SGHRS and CDR2 YFSETQ. This CDR3 contains 11 residues. Trimming stripped 7 bases from V and 2 bases from J, with 6 bases between. DNA of the CDR3: TGCGCCAGCGGCCAGCAAGAGACCCAGTACTTC. It translates to CASGQQETQYF.

The V and J genes are TRBV9 and TRBJ2-7; 8 nucleotides align to TRBD1. The CDR3 has 16 residues. Germline V lookup: CDR1 SGDLS, CDR2 YYNGEE. The junction had 14 bases not matched to a gene; V was cut back by 3 bases and J by 6 bases. The CDR3 nucleotides are TGTGCCAGCAGCGCTTCGACAGGGGTTGGCGCCTCCGAGCAGTACTTC. This codes for CASSASTGVGASEQYF.

The chain combines TRBV4-1 with TRBJ2-5; 9 nucleotides line up with TRBD2. Germline V gene sequence: CDR1 MGHRA, CDR2 YSYEKL. The CDR3 totals 17 residues. The junction had 8 bases not matched to a gene; V was cut back by 2 bases and J by 1 base. CDR3 residues: CASSQIASTSGQETQYF. As DNA, the CDR3 is TGCGCCAGCAGCCAAATAGCCTCGACTAGCGGCCAAGAGACCCAGTACTTC.

This clone turned up a few times. The chain combines TRBV18 with TRBJ1-4; TRBD1 matches at 7 bases. Looked up from germline, CDR1 is KGHSH and CDR2 is LQKENI. V shed 3 bases and J 8 bases; nucleotides not matched to a gene: 6. This CDR3 region has 14 residues. CDR3 sequence (DNA): TGTGCCAGCTCACCGGGCAGGGGGGACGAAAAACTGTTTTTT. It encodes CASSPGRGDEKLFF. Using reference TRBV18 and TRBJ1-4 for the parts outside the CDR3, the full variable domain is NAGVMQNPRHLVRRRGQEARLRCSPMKGHSHVYWYRQLPEEGLKFMVYLQKENIIDESGMPKERFSAEFPKEGPSILRIQQVVRGDSAAYFCASSPGRGDEKLFFGSGTQLSVL.